This T cell receptor (beta chain) was profiled in a study of identical twins. Notes on the study in general: The study reached conclusions through statistical analysis that was cross-sectional, not following the same donors.

The CDR3 is 13 amino acids. J was trimmed by 10 bases and V by 6 bases; bases with no gene match: 5. Germline CDR1 SGHAT, CDR2 FQNNGV. cDNA carried unique molecular identifiers, and a universal primer site was added by template switching. TCRdb passed the 5' RACE reads through MiXCR, listing each CDR3 protein once. The profile shows approximately 210,000 distinct CDR3 sequences, roughly 10% of them singletons. This clonotype was observed at least ten times. The antigen is undetermined. Sequencing input: memory (CD45RO+) T cells sorted from blood. The chain recombines TRBV11-2 with TRBJ2-1; TRBD2 agrees at 11 bases. The receptor's source is a woman under 30 in good health. CDR3 bases: TGTGCCAGCAGTTTTAGCGGGAGGGTGGAGCAGTTCTTC. Translation: CASSFSGRVEQFF.